The rows below give T cell receptor beta chains drawn from one sample of a study of siplizumab effects on memory and regulatory T cells. This table comes from immunoSEQ multiplex PCR, and its TCRdb copy is limited to in-frame clones, with some not included. The data show under 150,000 clones, roughly 94% seen once. Sequencing input: non-Treg CD4+ T cells sorted from blood. These TCRs come from a human donor in good health. CDR3s include the opening cysteine and the closing phenylalanine or tryptophan. A D gene is named only where the DNA matches it firmly. Clone size, where shown, is once, few, many, or a class for clones that have expanded.

j_gene,d_gene,abundance,v_gene,CDR3aa,CDR3nt
TRBJ2-7,TRBD2,NA,TRBV5-1,CASSSGSLAGFSYEQYF,TGCGCCAGCAGCTCGGGTAGTCTAGCGGGGTTCTCCTACGAGCAGTACTTC
TRBJ2-3,NA,NA,TRBV29-1,CSAPQGDTQYF,TGCAGCGCCCCCCAAGGAGATACGCAGTATTTT
TRBJ2-1,TRBD1,NA,TRBV6-5,CASSLDRGSYNEQFF,TGTGCCAGCAGTCTGGACAGGGGCTCCTACAATGAGCAGTTCTTC
TRBJ1-2,NA,NA,TRBV15,CATSREVGQGYGYTF,TGTGCCACCAGCAGAGAAGTGGGGCAAGGCTATGGCTACACCTTC
TRBJ2-3,TRBD2,NA,TRBV6-5,CASSYTRLAGTDTQYF,TGTGCCAGCAGCTACACCCGACTAGCGGGAACAGATACGCAGTATTTT
TRBJ1-1,NA,NA,TRBV6-5,CASSYSVQIGRTFF,TGTGCCAGCAGTTACTCAGTCCAGATCGGCCGAACTTTCTTT
TRBJ2-7,NA,NA,TRBV28,CASSSLGRERSYEQYF,TGTGCCAGCAGTTCCCTCGGGCGGGAACGGTCCTACGAGCAGTACTTC
TRBJ2-3,TRBD2,NA,TRBV7-8,CASSKGVLAGGLDTQYF,TGTGCCAGCAGCAAAGGGGTCCTAGCGGGAGGCTTAGATACGCAGTATTTT
TRBJ2-7,NA,NA,TRBV30,CAWVTGREQYF,TGTGCCTGGGTAACCGGACGGGAGCAGTACTTC
TRBJ1-2,NA,NA,TRBV6-5,CASSYEGQANYGYTF,TGTGCCAGCAGTTACGAGGGCCAAGCTAACTATGGCTACACCTTC
TRBJ2-1,TRBD2,NA,TRBV19,CASSEYSGRGGDEQFF,TGTGCCAGTAGTGAATATAGCGGGAGAGGTGGCGATGAGCAGTTCTTC
TRBJ2-3,NA,NA,TRBV6-5,CASRGTGDTQYF,TGTGCCAGCAGAGGGACGGGGGATACGCAGTATTTT
TRBJ1-5,NA,NA,TRBV18,CASSPFFGGRNQPQHF,TGTGCCAGCTCCCCGTTTTTTGGGGGGAGGAATCAGCCCCAGCATTTT
TRBJ2-2,NA,NA,TRBV18,CASSANTGELFF,TGTGCCAGCTCAGCGAACACCGGGGAGCTGTTTTTT
TRBJ2-2,NA,NA,TRBV9,CASSVDGTVITGELFF,TGTGCCAGCAGCGTAGATGGTACAGTTATCACCGGGGAGCTGTTTTTT
TRBJ1-6,NA,once,TRBV15,CATSRVRPSSYNSPLHF,TGTGCCACCAGCAGAGTCCGTCCGAGCTCCTATAATTCACCCCTCCACTTT
TRBJ2-7,NA,NA,TRBV11-2,CASSSEDREQYF,TGTGCCAGCAGCTCCGAGGACCGGGAGCAGTACTTC
TRBJ2-5,NA,NA,TRBV27,CASSPYSGAGETQYF,TGTGCCAGCAGTCCTTATTCGGGGGCCGGGGAGACCCAGTACTTC
TRBJ1-5,NA,NA,TRBV25-1,CASSDIPGKGSNQPQHF,TGTGCCAGCAGTGACATACCAGGGAAGGGTAGCAATCAGCCCCAGCATTTT
TRBJ1-1,NA,NA,TRBV5-1,CASKADGRPEAFF,TGCGCCAGCAAGGCGGACGGGAGGCCTGAAGCTTTCTTT
TRBJ2-7,TRBD1,NA,TRBV11-3,CASSPRTGVEQYF,TGTGCCAGCAGCCCCCGTACAGGGGTCGAGCAGTACTTC
TRBJ2-7,NA,NA,TRBV19,CASNPQGGGRIYEQYF,TGTGCCAGTAACCCACAGGGAGGAGGCAGAATCTACGAGCAGTACTTC
TRBJ2-3,NA,NA,TRBV27,CASSFWAPAFTDTQYF,TGTGCCAGCAGTTTTTGGGCCCCGGCATTCACAGATACGCAGTATTTT
TRBJ1-6,NA,NA,TRBV6-6,CASTRSSYNSPLHF,TGTGCCAGCACCCGGAGCTCCTATAATTCACCCCTCCACTTT
TRBJ1-1,TRBD1,NA,TRBV18,CASSPLDRAEAFF,TGTGCCAGCTCACCCTTGGACAGGGCGGAAGCTTTCTTT
TRBJ2-2,NA,once,TRBV4-1,CASSRGFVGTGELFF,TGCGCCAGCAGCCGCGGCTTTGTGGGAACCGGGGAGCTGTTTTTT
TRBJ2-7,NA,NA,TRBV6-1,CASSESTYEQYF,TGTGCCAGCAGTGAATCGACGTACGAGCAGTACTTC
TRBJ1-1,NA,once,TRBV18,CASSLSTPGLNTEAFF,TGTGCCAGCTCCCTTTCAACACCGGGACTAAACACTGAAGCTTTCTTT
TRBJ2-7,TRBD1,NA,TRBV5-1,CASSPGDRDRGYEQYF,TGCGCCAGCAGCCCGGGTGACCGGGACAGGGGCTACGAGCAGTACTTC
TRBJ2-3,NA,NA,TRBV12-5,CASGWRFADTQYF,TGTGCTAGTGGTTGGAGATTCGCAGATACGCAGTATTTT
TRBJ2-5,TRBD2,once,TRBV27,CASSLAGVETQYF,TGTGCCAGCAGTCTTGCGGGGGTAGAGACCCAGTACTTC
TRBJ2-3,NA,NA,TRBV18,CASSPVAGNTDTQYF,TGTGCCAGCTCACCAGTGGCAGGGAACACAGATACGCAGTATTTT
TRBJ2-1,TRBD1,NA,TRBV19,CATADRGNEQFF,TGTGCCACTGCGGACAGGGGGAATGAGCAGTTCTTC
TRBJ2-7,TRBD2,NA,TRBV14,CASSMTSGRDEQYF,TGTGCCAGCAGCATGACTAGCGGGAGGGACGAGCAGTACTTC
TRBJ2-7,NA,NA,TRBV7-8,CASRISAAGPYEQYF,TGTGCCAGCAGAATAAGTGCGGCAGGCCCATACGAGCAGTACTTC
TRBJ2-5,NA,NA,TRBV19,CASSIGGSQETQYF,TGTGCCAGTAGCATTGGCGGCAGCCAAGAGACCCAGTACTTC
TRBJ1-3,NA,once,TRBV4-1,CASSQPTQGRAGNTIYF,TGCGCCAGCAGCCAACCCACCCAGGGAAGAGCCGGAAACACCATATATTTT
TRBJ2-7,NA,NA,TRBV21-1,CASSQGQPIPYEQYF,TGTGCCAGCAGCCAGGGACAGCCTATCCCCTACGAGCAGTACTTC
TRBJ2-7,NA,NA,TRBV7-2,CASARAAYEQYF,TGTGCCAGTGCCCGGGCAGCCTACGAGCAGTACTTC
TRBJ2-4,TRBD1,NA,TRBV7-9,CASSPRTGASLGAKNIQYF,TGTGCCAGCAGCCCGCGGACAGGGGCCTCTCTGGGGGCCAAAAACATTCAGTACTTC
TRBJ2-6,NA,NA,TRBV5-1,CASSSYRLVSGANVLTF,TGCGCCAGCAGCTCCTACCGACTAGTCTCTGGGGCCAACGTCCTGACTTTC
TRBJ2-1,TRBD2,NA,TRBV7-8,CASSLGTSVGSYNEQFF,TGTGCCAGCAGCTTGGGGACTAGCGTTGGCTCCTACAATGAGCAGTTCTTC
TRBJ2-6,TRBD1,NA,TRBV11-3,CASSLVVLTGSSGANVLTF,TGTGCCAGCAGCTTAGTGGTTTTGACAGGGAGCTCTGGGGCCAACGTCCTGACTTTC
TRBJ2-1,TRBD2,NA,TRBV12-5,CASGWPETSGSFEQFF,TGTGCTAGTGGGTGGCCCGAGACTAGCGGGAGTTTTGAGCAGTTCTTC
TRBJ2-2,TRBD2,NA,TRBV2,CASSDTSGTTGELFF,TGTGCCAGCAGTGACACTAGCGGGACCACCGGGGAGCTGTTTTTT
TRBJ2-3,NA,NA,TRBV19,CASSIHQRGTDTQYF,TGTGCCAGTAGTATCCATCAGCGGGGCACAGATACGCAGTATTTT
TRBJ1-6,NA,few,TRBV19,CASSILEGSPLHF,TGTGCCAGTAGTATACTGGAGGGCTCACCCCTCCACTTT
TRBJ1-5,NA,NA,TRBV7-2,CASSLVLGNQPQHF,TGTGCCAGCAGCCTCGTTTTAGGCAATCAGCCCCAGCATTTT
TRBJ1-4,NA,NA,TRBV2,CASRLDFATNEKLFF,TGTGCCAGCAGACTAGATTTTGCAACTAATGAAAAACTGTTTTTT
TRBJ2-7,NA,NA,TRBV5-4,CASSPKTLTPLEQYF,TGTGCCAGCAGCCCCAAGACACTTACCCCACTCGAGCAGTACTTC
TRBJ2-2,TRBD2,few,TRBV2,CASSDGRGGPTGELFF,TGTGCCAGCAGTGATGGGCGGGGGGGCCCCACCGGGGAGCTGTTTTTT
TRBJ1-4,NA,NA,TRBV19,CASSIKQGGEKLFF,TGTGCCAGTAGTATAAAACAGGGAGGTGAAAAACTGTTTTTT
TRBJ1-4,TRBD1,NA,TRBV7-7,CASSIGQGSEKLFF,TGTGCCAGCAGCATTGGACAGGGCAGTGAAAAACTGTTTTTT
TRBJ2-7,NA,once,TRBV10-3,CAISRGGDYSYEQYF,TGTGCCATCAGTCGTGGCGGGGATTACTCCTACGAGCAGTACTTC